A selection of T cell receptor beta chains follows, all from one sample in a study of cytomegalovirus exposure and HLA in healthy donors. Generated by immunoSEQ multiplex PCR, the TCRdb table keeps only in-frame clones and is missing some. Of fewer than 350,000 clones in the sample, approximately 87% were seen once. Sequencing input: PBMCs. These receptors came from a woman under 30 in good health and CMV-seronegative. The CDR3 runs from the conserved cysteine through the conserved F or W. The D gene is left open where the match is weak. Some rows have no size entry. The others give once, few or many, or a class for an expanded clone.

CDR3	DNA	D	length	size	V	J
CAISESLGPTYEQYF	TGTGCCATCAGTGAGTCGCTGGGGCCAACCTACGAGCAGTACTTC	NA	15	NA	TRBV10-3	TRBJ2-7
CASRSGQGNRYEQYF	TGTGCCAGCAGAAGCGGACAGGGAAATAGGTACGAGCAGTACTTC	TRBD1	15	NA	TRBV27	TRBJ2-7
CASSIRRSSGAPFAYEQYF	TGTGCCAGTAGTATAAGACGCTCTTCTGGAGCTCCGTTCGCCTACGAGCAGTACTTC	NA	19	NA	TRBV19	TRBJ2-7
CASSYNTRNEQYF	TGTGCCAGCAGTTATAATACTAGGAACGAGCAGTACTTC	NA	13	NA	TRBV2	TRBJ2-7
CASSLAPGSEKLFF	TGCGCCAGCAGCTTGGCCCCCGGGAGTGAAAAACTGTTTTTT	NA	14	NA	TRBV5-1	TRBJ1-4
CAIRTASYEQYF	TGTGCCATCAGGACAGCTTCCTACGAGCAGTACTTC	NA	12	NA	TRBV2	TRBJ2-7
CASSVGPPGIDEQFF	TGTGCCAGCAGCGTAGGCCCTCCCGGTATCGATGAGCAGTTCTTC	NA	15	NA	TRBV9	TRBJ2-1
CASSSEWGELFF	TGTGCCAGCAGCTCCGAGTGGGGGGAGCTGTTTTTT	NA	12	NA	TRBV7-3	TRBJ2-2
CASSELGGGDTIYF	TGTGCCAGCAGTGAGTTGGGCGGCGGGGACACCATATATTTT	NA	14	NA	TRBV2	TRBJ1-3
CASRPLAGAHYEQYF	TGTGCCAGCAGACCCTTAGCGGGGGCACACTACGAGCAGTACTTC	TRBD2	15	few	TRBV6-5	TRBJ2-7
CASSPRDRGHEQYF	TGCGCCAGCAGCCCCCGGGACAGGGGCCACGAGCAGTACTTC	TRBD1	14	few	TRBV4-3	TRBJ2-7
CASSLGGQAQETQYF	TGTGCCAGCAGCTTGGGGGGACAGGCCCAAGAGACCCAGTACTTC	TRBD1	15	NA	TRBV5-4	TRBJ2-5
CAISDWTDYTF	TGTGCCATCAGTGACTGGACAGACTACACCTTC	NA	11	NA	TRBV10-3	TRBJ1-2
CASSLVGRSGANTGELFF	TGTGCCAGCAGCTTAGTAGGGAGAAGCGGAGCGAACACCGGGGAGCTGTTTTTT	NA	18	NA	TRBV7-2	TRBJ2-2
CASSFSGGAYEQYF	TGTGCCAGCAGCTTCTCAGGGGGCGCCTACGAGCAGTACTTC	TRBD1	14	NA	TRBV11-1	TRBJ2-7
CASSSGLQAFF	TGCGCCAGCAGTTCAGGGTTACAAGCTTTCTTT	NA	11	NA	TRBV4-1	TRBJ1-1
CASSSETGLAGVWYEQYF	TGTGCCAGCAGTTCGGAAACAGGATTAGCGGGAGTTTGGTACGAGCAGTACTTC	TRBD2	18	NA	TRBV27	TRBJ2-7
CSVGQGSWNTEAFF	TGCAGCGTTGGGCAGGGGTCCTGGAACACTGAAGCTTTCTTT	NA	14	NA	TRBV29-1	TRBJ1-1
CASSEQDRATTEAFF	TGTGCCAGCAGTGAACAGGACAGGGCAACCACTGAAGCTTTCTTT	TRBD1	15	NA	TRBV25-1	TRBJ1-1
CASSYSVRGEAFF	TGTGCCAGCAGTTACTCGGTTCGGGGTGAAGCTTTCTTT	NA	13	NA	TRBV6-5	TRBJ1-1
CASSSRVGRGVYEQYF	TGTGCCAGCAGTTCCCGGGTGGGCAGGGGGGTTTACGAGCAGTACTTC	NA	16	NA	TRBV11-2	TRBJ2-7
CASFPGQGVGDTQYF	TGTGCCAGCTTCCCGGGACAGGGGGTTGGAGATACGCAGTATTTT	TRBD1	15	NA	TRBV27	TRBJ2-3
CASRVGGEQFF	TGTGCCAGCAGGGTGGGGGGTGAGCAGTTCTTC	NA	11	NA	TRBV2	TRBJ2-1
CASNGPRDTEAFF	TGTGCCAGCAACGGACCGCGGGACACTGAAGCTTTCTTT	NA	13	NA	TRBV28	TRBJ1-1
CASSLGWDNSYEQYF	TGTGCCAGCAGCCTAGGGTGGGACAACTCCTACGAGCAGTACTTC	NA	15	NA	TRBV7-8	TRBJ2-7
CSAGGPYEQYF	TGCAGTGCGGGGGGACCCTACGAGCAGTACTTC	NA	11	NA	TRBV20-1	TRBJ2-7
CASSPRRGNEAFF	TGTGCCAGCAGCCCCAGGAGGGGCAATGAAGCTTTCTTT	NA	13	NA	TRBV9	TRBJ1-1
CASSLGGEMRGYTF	TGTGCCAGCAGTTTGGGAGGGGAGATGCGTGGCTACACCTTC	NA	14	NA	TRBV28	TRBJ1-2
CAIRGTGDTEAFF	TGTGCCATCAGAGGGACAGGGGACACTGAAGCTTTCTTT	TRBD1	13	NA	TRBV10-3	TRBJ1-1
CASSPSDTSGQYF	TGTGCCAGCAGTCCCTCGGACACTTCGGGGCAGTACTTC	NA	13	NA	TRBV27	TRBJ2-7
CASTTGGGSSNEKLFF	TGTGCCAGCACCACCGGCGGGGGGTCGTCTAATGAAAAACTGTTTTTT	NA	16	few	TRBV2	TRBJ1-4
CASSLWTGGSGETQYF	TGTGCCAGCAGCTTATGGACAGGGGGCTCTGGGGAGACCCAGTACTTC	TRBD1	16	NA	TRBV7-6	TRBJ2-5
CASSLVGQGADYGYTF	TGTGCCAGCAGCTTAGTGGGACAGGGGGCCGATTATGGCTACACCTTC	TRBD1	16	NA	TRBV11-2	TRBJ1-2
CASSKGQVPYEQYF	TGTGCCAGCAGCAAGGGACAGGTGCCCTACGAGCAGTACTTC	TRBD1	14	NA	TRBV7-2	TRBJ2-7
CASRAQGAGYGYTF	TGTGCCAGCAGAGCACAGGGGGCCGGCTATGGCTACACCTTC	TRBD1	14	NA	TRBV27	TRBJ1-2
CASTRETGEVRAFF	TGTGCCAGTACCCGTGAGACAGGGGAAGTAAGAGCTTTCTTT	TRBD1	14	NA	TRBV27	TRBJ1-1
CASSLGQQETQYF	TGCGCCAGCAGCTTGGGACAGCAAGAGACCCAGTACTTC	NA	13	once	TRBV5-1	TRBJ2-5
CASSLGQGAHEQYF	TGTGCCAGCAGTTTGGGACAGGGGGCCCACGAGCAGTACTTC	TRBD1	14	NA	TRBV27	TRBJ2-7
CASSPGLAAEQFF	TGTGCCAGCTCACCGGGACTAGCGGCTGAGCAGTTCTTC	TRBD2	13	NA	TRBV18	TRBJ2-1
CASSESWGDQPQHF	TGTGCCAGCAGCGAGTCCTGGGGGGATCAGCCCCAGCATTTT	NA	14	NA	TRBV9	TRBJ1-5
CASSQDNRGWEQYF	TGCGCCAGCAGCCAAGATAACAGGGGTTGGGAGCAGTACTTC	TRBD1	14	NA	TRBV4-3	TRBJ2-7
CASSRRLMGRDWHEQYF	TGTGCCAGCAGCCGCCGATTAATGGGGAGGGATTGGCACGAGCAGTACTTC	TRBD2	17	NA	TRBV28	TRBJ2-7
CSASSGDTQYF	TGCAGTGCAAGTAGCGGAGATACGCAGTATTTT	NA	11	NA	TRBV20-1	TRBJ2-3
CASSYSGIYEQYF	TGTGCCAGCAGTTATTCAGGAATCTACGAGCAGTACTTC	NA	13	few	TRBV6-5	TRBJ2-7
CASSPPRGRGAETQYF	TGTGCCAGCAGCCCCCCCCGGGGCAGGGGAGCGGAGACCCAGTACTTC	NA	16	NA	TRBV28	TRBJ2-5
CASSVGLAGYSYNEQFF	TGCGCCAGCAGCGTAGGACTAGCGGGGTACTCCTACAATGAGCAGTTCTTC	TRBD2	17	NA	TRBV4-1	TRBJ2-1